This T cell receptor (beta chain) comes out of a study of beta chain features in type 1 diabetes. The wider study: Patients shared similar age, gender and cell yields with healthy donors. All samples together contributed 100 million to 120 million sorted cells for examination. General study findings and limits: Significant though moderate, a shortening of TCRB CDR3s appeared in all four CD4+ subsets of Type 1 diabetes patients.

Every isolated RNA sample was fully reverse transcribed, so sequencing captured expressed TCRB transcripts. Clones were read by immunoSEQ multiplex PCR, and TCRdb kept only the in-frame ones, dropping some. Of approximately 160,000 clones listed, about 9.4% are singletons. The sample holds a few counts of this clone. Antigen unknown. Deletions cut 1 base from V and 2 bases from J, with 12 bases between. The CDR3 consists of 16 residues. CDR1 KGHSH and CDR2 LQKENI come from the germline V gene. One heparinised blood draw, averaging about 100 mL, came from each donor. CD4+ naive, central memory, regulatory and stem cell-like memory cells were sorted via CD45RO/CCR7/CD25/CD127/CD95/CD27.

Sequencing was done on a sample of central memory CD4+ T cells from blood. The receptor's source is a man in his thirties or forties with type 1 diabetes. The genes are TRBV18 and TRBJ2-1, with a tentative D call TRBD2 (6 bases). The CDR3 protein is CASSPQTGVAYNEQFF. CDR3 nucleotides: TGTGCCAGCTCACCACAAACGGGAGTTGCCTACAATGAGCAGTTCTTC.